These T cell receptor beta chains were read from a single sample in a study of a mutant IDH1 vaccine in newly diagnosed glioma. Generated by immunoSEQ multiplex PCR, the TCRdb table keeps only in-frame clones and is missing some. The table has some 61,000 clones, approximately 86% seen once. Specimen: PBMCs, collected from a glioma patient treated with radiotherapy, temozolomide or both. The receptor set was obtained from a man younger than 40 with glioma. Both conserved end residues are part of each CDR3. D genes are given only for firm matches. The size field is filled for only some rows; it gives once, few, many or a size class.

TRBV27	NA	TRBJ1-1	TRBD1	TGTGCCAGCAGACGGACAGGCCTTGAAGCTTTCTTT	CASRRTGLEAFF
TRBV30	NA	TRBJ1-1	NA	TGTGCCTGGAGGAGGATTAGGACGGCGCCTGAAGCTTTCTTT	CAWRRIRTAPEAFF
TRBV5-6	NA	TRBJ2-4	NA	TGTGCCAGCAGCTTGGAACCGGAAAACATTCAGTACTTC	CASSLEPENIQYF
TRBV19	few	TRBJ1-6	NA	TGTGCCAGTAGTACACAGATTAGAGGATCACCCCTCCACTTT	CASSTQIRGSPLHF
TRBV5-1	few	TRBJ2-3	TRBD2	TGCGCCAGCAGGCTAGCGGCGGTATTTGGCACAGATACGCAGTATTTT	CASRLAAVFGTDTQYF
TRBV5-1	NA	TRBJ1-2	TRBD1	TGCGCCAGCAGCTTGGCGGGACAGGGTTTTGATGGCTACACCTTC	CASSLAGQGFDGYTF
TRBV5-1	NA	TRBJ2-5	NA	TGCGCCAGCAGCCGAGCAGAGACCCAGTACTTC	CASSRAETQYF
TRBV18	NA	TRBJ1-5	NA	TGTGCCAGCTCACCACTCTTAAGCAATCAGCCCCAGCATTTT	CASSPLLSNQPQHF
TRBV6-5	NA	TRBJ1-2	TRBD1	TGTGCCAGCAGTTACAGGACAGGGCACAACTATGGCTACACCTTC	CASSYRTGHNYGYTF
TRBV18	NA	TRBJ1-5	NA	TGTGCCAGCTCACCGGGGGAGGGCAGCAATCAGCCCCAGCATTTT	CASSPGEGSNQPQHF
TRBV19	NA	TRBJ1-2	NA	TGTGCCAGTAGTCCCGGGAGGGTGGCGGGCTATGGCTACACCTTC	CASSPGRVAGYGYTF
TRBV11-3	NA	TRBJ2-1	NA	TGTGCCAGCAGCTTAGGAGCGAGGGGTCGGACACGCAATGAGCAGTTCTTC	CASSLGARGRTRNEQFF
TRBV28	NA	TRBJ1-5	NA	TGTGCCAGCAGTTTGGCGGCGCAGCCCCAGCATTTT	CASSLAAQPQHF
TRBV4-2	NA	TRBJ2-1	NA	TGTGCCAGCAGCCAGGCGGACGGGACCTGCAATGAGCAGTTCTTC	CASSQADGTCNEQFF
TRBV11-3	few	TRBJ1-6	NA	TGTGCCAGCAGCCATGGTAGGAATTCACCCCTCCACTTT	CASSHGRNSPLHF
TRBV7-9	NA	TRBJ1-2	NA	TGTGCCAGCAGCCCGGCCTTCCGGATGGACAGTTCTAACTATGGCTACACCTTC	CASSPAFRMDSSNYGYTF
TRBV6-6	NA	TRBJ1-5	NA	TGTGCCAGCAGTTACTCCTATCGTCCCCAGCATTTT	CASSYSYRPQHF
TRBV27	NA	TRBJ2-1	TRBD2	TGTGCCAGCAGTTCGGGGGGGCCCAATGAGCAGTTCTTC	CASSSGGPNEQFF
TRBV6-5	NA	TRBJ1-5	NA	TGTGCCAGCAGCAGGACCCGCGAAATAAATCAGCCCCAGCATTTT	CASSRTREINQPQHF
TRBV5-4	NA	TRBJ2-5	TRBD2	TGTGCCAGCAGCTTGGGACTAGCGTTGATAGAGACCCAGTACTTC	CASSLGLALIETQYF
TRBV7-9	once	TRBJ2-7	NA	TGTGCCAGCAGCTTAGTTTCGGGCTACGAGCAGTACTTC	CASSLVSGYEQYF
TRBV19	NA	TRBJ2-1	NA	TGTGCCAGTAGTCCTCAGGGACTGGGGGTTTATGAGCAGTTCTTC	CASSPQGLGVYEQFF
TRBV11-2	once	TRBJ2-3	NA	TGTGCCAGCAGCTTAGGGAGTAGGTGGGGCACAGATACGCAGTATTTT	CASSLGSRWGTDTQYF
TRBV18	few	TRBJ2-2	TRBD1	TGTGCCAGCTCTCTAGCCGGACAGGGTAGCACCGGGGAGCTGTTTTTT	CASSLAGQGSTGELFF
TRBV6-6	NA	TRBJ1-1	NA	TGTGCCAGCAGTTACTCGGGGGGCTCCTACACTGAAGCTTTCTTT	CASSYSGGSYTEAFF
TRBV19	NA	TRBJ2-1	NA	TGTGCCAGTAGTATAGATCCGGGAAAGAGCTCCTACAATGAGCAGTTCTTC	CASSIDPGKSSYNEQFF
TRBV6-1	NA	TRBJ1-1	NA	TGTGCCAGCAGTGAGATGGGAGGTGACACTGAAGCTTTCTTT	CASSEMGGDTEAFF
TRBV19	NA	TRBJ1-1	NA	TGTGCCAGTAGTCCCTGGGGACGGACGAACACTGAAGCTTTCTTT	CASSPWGRTNTEAFF
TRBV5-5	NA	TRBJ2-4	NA	TGTGCCAGCAGCTTGTATCGGAACATTCAGTACTTC	CASSLYRNIQYF
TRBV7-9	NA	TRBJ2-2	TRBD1	TGTGCCAGCAGCATTTCCGGGACAGGCGACACCGGGGAGCTGTTTTTT	CASSISGTGDTGELFF
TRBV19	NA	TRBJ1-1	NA	TGTGCCAGTAGCCGACGTGCGGGCCAAATCACTGAAGCTTTCTTT	CASSRRAGQITEAFF
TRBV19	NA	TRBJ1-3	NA	TGTGCCAGTAGTCCGTACTCTGGAAACACCATATATTTT	CASSPYSGNTIYF
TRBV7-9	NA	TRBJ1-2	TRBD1	TGTGCCAGCAGCTTAACCGGGACAGGGACCTACTCCACAGGGGGCTACACCTTC	CASSLTGTGTYSTGGYTF
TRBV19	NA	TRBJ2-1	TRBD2	TGTGCCAGTAGTTCACTAGCGGGGAGCCACAATGAGCAGTTCTTC	CASSSLAGSHNEQFF
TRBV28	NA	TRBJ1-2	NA	TGTGCCAGCACCAGCAACTATGGCTACACCTTC	CASTSNYGYTF
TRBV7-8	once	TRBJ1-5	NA	TGTGCCAGCAGCTTAGAACCCCCAGGAGGTCAGCCCCAGCATTTT	CASSLEPPGGQPQHF
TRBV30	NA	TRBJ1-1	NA	TGTGCCTGGAGTGTAGGTGGCGCCTGGACTGAAGCTTTCTTT	CAWSVGGAWTEAFF
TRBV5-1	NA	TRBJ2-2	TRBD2	TGCGCCAGCAGCTTGGCCGGAATAGCGGGGGCCCCCACCGGGGAGCTGTTTTTT	CASSLAGIAGAPTGELFF
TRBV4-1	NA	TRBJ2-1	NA	TGCGCCAGCAGCCAACAGGGGTACAATGAGCAGTTCTTC	CASSQQGYNEQFF
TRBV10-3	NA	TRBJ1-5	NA	TGTGCCCCTGTTGGGCCCCAAAGAAGTCAGCCCCAGCATTTT	CAPVGPQRSQPQHF
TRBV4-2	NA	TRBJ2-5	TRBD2	TGTGCCAGCCAAGCCAAGGGTCTCGGAGCTAGCGGGGGATTCCAAGAGACCCAGTACTTC	CASQAKGLGASGGFQETQYF
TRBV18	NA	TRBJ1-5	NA	TGTGCCAGCTCACCACCAGGGACGGGGTATAGCAATCAGCCCCAGCATTTT	CASSPPGTGYSNQPQHF
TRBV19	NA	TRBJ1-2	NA	TGTGCCAGTAGTATTCGGTCTGGCTACACCTTC	CASSIRSGYTF
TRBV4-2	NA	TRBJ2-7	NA	TGTGCCAGCAGCCAAGATCGTACGGACGAGCAGTACTTC	CASSQDRTDEQYF
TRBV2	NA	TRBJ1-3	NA	TGTGCCAGCAGTGAAGGCTCTGGAAACACCATATATTTT	CASSEGSGNTIYF
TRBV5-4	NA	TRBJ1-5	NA	TGTGCCAGCAGCTTGAGTCCGAATCAGCCCCAGCATTTT	CASSLSPNQPQHF
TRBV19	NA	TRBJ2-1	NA	TGTGCCAGTAGTATGAGGGGGGCCGCGGTGGGGCAGTTCTTC	CASSMRGAAVGQFF
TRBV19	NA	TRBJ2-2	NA	TGTGCCAGTAGACCCGGACAAAACACCGGGGAGCTGTTTTTT	CASRPGQNTGELFF
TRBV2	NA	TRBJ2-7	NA	TGTGCCAGCAGTGAGTCAGTCTTCGACTCCGAGCAGTACTTC	CASSESVFDSEQYF
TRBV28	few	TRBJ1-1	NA	TGTGCCAGCAGTTTTCCCCTGGGGGGGTTGAACACTGAAGCTTTCTTT	CASSFPLGGLNTEAFF
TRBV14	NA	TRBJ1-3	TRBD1	TGTGCCAGCAGCCTTCTTCGGACAGGGAGGAAAGGAAACACCATATATTTT	CASSLLRTGRKGNTIYF
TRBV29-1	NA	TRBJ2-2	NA	TGCACCGTGCGAGACGGGAACACCGGGGAGCTGTTTTTT	CTVRDGNTGELFF
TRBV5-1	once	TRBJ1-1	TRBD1	TGCGCCAGCAGGTTAGGGACAGGCCCATATGAAGCTTTCTTT	CASRLGTGPYEAFF
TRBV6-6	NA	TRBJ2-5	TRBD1	TGTGCCAGCAGACGGGGACAGGGGGAGACCCAGTACTTC	CASRRGQGETQYF
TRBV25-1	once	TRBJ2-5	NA	TGTGCCAGCAGTCGAGTTAGCGGCTGGGAGACCCAGTACTTC	CASSRVSGWETQYF
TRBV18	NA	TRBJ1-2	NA	TGTGCCAGCTCACCGATGGGCAGCTATGGCTACACCTTC	CASSPMGSYGYTF
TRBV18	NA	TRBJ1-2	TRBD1	TGTGCCAGCTCACCCGGACAGGGGGCATTAGGAGGCTACACCTTC	CASSPGQGALGGYTF
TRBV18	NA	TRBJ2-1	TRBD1	TGTGCCAGCTCACCACGGTGGGACAGGAGCTCCTACAATGAGCAGTTCTTC	CASSPRWDRSSYNEQFF
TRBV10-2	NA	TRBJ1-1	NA	TGCGCCAGCAGTGATTCGGACTATGGGGCTAACACTGAAGCTTTCTTT	CASSDSDYGANTEAFF
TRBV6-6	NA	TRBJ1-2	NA	TGTGCCAGCAGTTACTCGAACCAGGGGATGGGTGGCTACACCTTC	CASSYSNQGMGGYTF